This T cell receptor beta chain was obtained from a study of blood T cells in healthy people across ages. Study-wide context: Template-switching capture recovered about one barcoded beta molecule per two T cells. Findings and caveats of the study: Long-lived donors had more naive CD4+ cells and higher diversity than aged donors.

Germline V CDR1 and CDR2: SEHNR, FQNEAQ (reference sequence). The V segment lost 1 base and the J segment 0 bases; nucleotides outside the gene matches: 12. The CDR3 consists of 19 residues. This clonotype was observed a few times. The antigen remains unidentified. Each donor gave roughly 10 milliliters of peripheral blood. A second PCR of about 6 to 12 cycles used a sample-barcoded 5' primer and a J-beta primer mix. TCRdb reanalysed the 5' RACE reads using MiXCR and keeps one entry per CDR3 protein. The sample holds over 600,000 distinct CDR3 sequences; around 20% are singletons and the top ten take approximately 3.7%.

Sequenced material: blood. The chain combines TRBV7-9 with TRBJ2-1; 7 bases align to TRBD2. The sequence came from a man aged 65 to 79 in good health. This CDR3 is CASSLVPRRRGSSYNEQFF. In nucleotides, the CDR3 is TGTGCCAGCAGCTTAGTCCCACGTAGGCGGGGGAGCTCCTACAATGAGCAGTTCTTC. Full variable domain (rest looked up from reference TRBV7-9 and TRBJ2-1): DTGVSQNPRHKITKRGQNVTFRCDPISEHNRLYWYRQTLGQGPEFLTYFQNEAQLEKSRLLSDRFSAERPKGSFSTLEIQRTEQGDSAMYLCASSLVPRRRGSSYNEQFFGPGTRLTVL.